This TCR beta chain was obtained from a study of PD-1 blockade in classical Hodgkin lymphoma. Findings and limits, study-wide: Newly diagnosed patients were said to have less baseline TCR diversity than healthy donors did. Complete responders matched newly diagnosed patients in baseline diversity. Individuals initiating nivolumab under 1 year after ASCT were excluded.

Measured with immunoSEQ multiplex PCR; TCRdb has only the in-frame clones, and not every one. Found here are some 90,000 clones, 80% to 95% of them singletons; the top ten hold about 2.6%. The germline V gene encodes CDR1 SEHNR and CDR2 FQNEAQ (reference sequence). The CDR3 extends over 12 amino acids. Regarding this clone: Its antigen is still unknown. Compared with germline, one end of the junction differs, possibly owing to a read error.

Exposure to brentuximab vedotin varied, and each patient had relapsed following autologous stem cell transplantation. The sequencing used peripheral blood mononuclear cells (PBMCs), collected before the second cycle of nivolumab. The genes are TRBV7-9 and TRBJ1-1; D is unresolved. The clonotype comes from a human donor with classical Hodgkin lymphoma. The CDR3 DNA reads TGTGCCAGCAACTTAGCCCCACCTGAAGCTTTCTTT. This sequence encodes CASNLAPPEAFF.